This record covers a single TCR beta chain. Its antigen is not known. This CDR3 is built from 14 residues. V shed 6 bases and J shed 2 bases, with 12 bases lying between them. Germline V lookup: CDR1 SNHLY, CDR2 FYNNEI. This sample is drawn from a study of shared clonotypes between healthy human individuals. On the study more broadly: Each donor contributed plates that comprised three CD4 naive, three CD4 memory, two CD8 naive and one CD8 memory.

Clones were sequenced by immunoSEQ multiplex PCR, and TCRdb holds only the in-frame ones, with some missing. The sample carries about 770,000 clones, 55% to 75% recorded once. The study, taken as a whole, reports: For naive CD4 cells, 4% to 6% of clonotypes were shared across a handful of donors.

The gene calls are TRBV2 and TRBJ2-3; D remains unclear. Sequenced input: memory CD4+ T cells sorted from blood. Described subset: CD45RA-negative fraction. This sequence originates from a woman aged 25-40 years in good health. DNA for the CDR3: TGTGCCAGCAGCCCCTTGGGATACACAGATACGCAGTATTTT. Its translation: CASSPLGYTDTQYF. The variable domain in full, completed from reference TRBV2 and TRBJ2-3, reads EPEVTQTPSHQVTQMGQEVILRCVPISNHLYFYWYRQILGQKVEFLVSFYNNEISEKSEIFDDQFSVERPDGSNFTLKIRSTKLEDSAMYFCASSPLGYTDTQYFGPGTRLTVL.